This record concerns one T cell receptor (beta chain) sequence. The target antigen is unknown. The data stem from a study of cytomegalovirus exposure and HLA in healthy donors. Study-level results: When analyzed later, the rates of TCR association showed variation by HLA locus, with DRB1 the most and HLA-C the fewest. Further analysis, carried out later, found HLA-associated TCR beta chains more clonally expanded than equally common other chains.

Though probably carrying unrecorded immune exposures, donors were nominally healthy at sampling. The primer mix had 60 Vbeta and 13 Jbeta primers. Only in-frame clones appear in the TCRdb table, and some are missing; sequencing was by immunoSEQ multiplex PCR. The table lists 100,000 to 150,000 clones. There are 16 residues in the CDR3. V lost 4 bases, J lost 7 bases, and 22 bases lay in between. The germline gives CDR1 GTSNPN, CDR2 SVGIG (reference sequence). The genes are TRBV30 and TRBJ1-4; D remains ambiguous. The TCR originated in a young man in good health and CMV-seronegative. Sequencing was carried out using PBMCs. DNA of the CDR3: TGTGCCTGGATCTGGCAGGCAGAACGGCGCGTTGAAAAACTGTTTTTT. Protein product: CAWIWQAERRVEKLFF.